Listed below are T cell receptor beta chains from one sample, sequenced in a study of cytomegalovirus exposure and HLA in healthy donors. The method was immunoSEQ multiplex PCR; TCRdb's version includes in-frame clones alone and lacks a portion of them. Its clone listing holds about 200,000 clones. The sequencing sample was made of PBMCs. These receptors were taken from a girl aged 2-10 years in good health and CMV-seropositive. CDR3s include the opening cysteine and the closing phenylalanine or tryptophan. D genes are given only for firm matches.

v_call	d_call	j_call	cdr3_aa	cdr3_nt
TRBV18	.	TRBJ2-5	CASSPEGTGWETQYF	TGTGCCAGCTCACCCGAAGGAACAGGGTGGGAGACCCAGTACTTC
TRBV13	.	TRBJ1-3	CASSYTISGNTIYF	TGTGCCAGCAGCTACACAATCTCTGGAAACACCATATATTTT
TRBV11-3	.	TRBJ2-3	CASSTPTEGTDTQYF	TGTGCCAGCAGCACCCCCACGGAGGGCACAGATACGCAGTATTTT
TRBV6-5	TRBD1	TRBJ2-2	CASSSHRGRRTGELFF	TGTGCCAGCAGTTCTCACAGGGGCCGGCGGACCGGGGAGCTGTTTTTT
TRBV6-1	.	TRBJ2-7	CASTLTGTYYEQYF	TGTGCCAGCACCTTGACAGGGACTTACTACGAGCAGTACTTC
TRBV5-1	TRBD2	TRBJ2-1	CASSLDTAGGGEQFF	TGCGCCAGCAGCTTGGATACAGCGGGAGGTGGTGAGCAGTTCTTC
TRBV27	.	TRBJ2-7	CASSLSQGTYEQYF	TGTGCCAGCAGTTTATCCCAGGGCACCTACGAGCAGTACTTC
TRBV9	TRBD2	TRBJ2-7	CASSAGGLAVSYEQYF	TGTGCCAGCAGCGCCGGGGGACTAGCGGTCTCCTACGAGCAGTACTTC
TRBV2	.	TRBJ2-7	CASTLRGSGEQYF	TGTGCCAGCACCCTCCGGGGTAGCGGTGAGCAGTACTTC
TRBV5-4	TRBD1	TRBJ2-3	CASSLGGQSQYF	TGTGCCAGCAGCTTGGGGGGACAGTCGCAGTATTTT
TRBV28	TRBD1	TRBJ1-3	CASSATGGSGNTIYF	TGTGCCAGCAGTGCGACAGGGGGATCTGGAAACACCATATATTTT
TRBV14	TRBD2	TRBJ2-7	CASSQREGPFEQYF	TGTGCCAGCAGCCAGCGGGAGGGCCCGTTCGAGCAGTACTTC
TRBV5-6	.	TRBJ2-5	CASSLTKGAQYF	TGTGCCAGCAGCTTAACTAAAGGGGCCCAGTACTTC
TRBV6-5	.	TRBJ1-4	CASSYSSLGEKLFF	TGTGCCAGCAGTTACTCGAGTTTGGGCGAAAAACTGTTTTTT
TRBV6-6	.	TRBJ2-2	CASRRWGAGELFF	TGTGCCTCCCGGCGATGGGGGGCCGGGGAGCTGTTTTTT
TRBV7-9	TRBD2	TRBJ2-1	CASSFQREGYEQFF	TGTGCCAGCAGCTTCCAGCGGGAGGGTTATGAGCAGTTCTTC
TRBV5-1	.	TRBJ2-1	CASSFTGEQFF	TGCGCCAGCAGCTTTACGGGAGAGCAGTTCTTC
TRBV2	.	TRBJ1-1	CASSPRGGTDTEAFF	TGTGCCAGCAGCCCACGGGGAGGGACCGACACTGAAGCTTTCTTT
TRBV13	TRBD2	TRBJ2-3	CASSLQSGRAEADTQYF	TGTGCCAGCAGCTTACAGAGCGGGAGGGCCGAGGCAGATACGCAGTATTTT
TRBV18	TRBD2	TRBJ2-7	CASSPWTSGSYEQYF	TGTGCCAGCTCACCCTGGACTAGCGGGTCCTACGAGCAGTACTTC
TRBV9	.	TRBJ2-2	CASSPLGVAGYTGELFF	TGTGCCAGCAGCCCCCTTGGGGTGGCAGGGTACACCGGGGAGCTGTTTTTT
TRBV5-1	TRBD2	TRBJ2-2	CASSLIPGLANTGELFF	TGCGCCAGCAGCTTAATACCGGGACTAGCGAACACCGGGGAGCTGTTTTTT
TRBV10-3	TRBD1	TRBJ2-1	CAISDTGAGSYNEQFF	TGTGCCATCAGTGATACAGGGGCAGGCTCCTACAATGAGCAGTTCTTC
TRBV10-3	.	TRBJ2-1	CAITPTLTGAYNEQFF	TGTGCCATCACGCCGACTTTAACGGGAGCATACAATGAGCAGTTCTTC
TRBV5-1	.	TRBJ2-2	CASSLESGDLPGELFF	TGCGCCAGCAGCTTGGAGTCAGGGGACCTCCCCGGGGAGCTGTTTTTT
TRBV13	TRBD2	TRBJ2-3	CASSLLLAGGDLTQYF	TGTGCCAGCAGCTTACTACTAGCGGGAGGGGACCTTACGCAGTATTTT
TRBV2	.	TRBJ2-7	CASSTGSEQYF	TGTGCCAGCAGTACAGGGAGCGAGCAGTACTTC
TRBV28	.	TRBJ2-7	CASSSRTGPSYEQYF	TGTGCCAGCAGTTCCCGAACAGGGCCCTCCTACGAGCAGTACTTC
TRBV9	TRBD1	TRBJ2-3	CASSVNRGTDTQYF	TGTGCCAGCAGCGTGAACAGGGGGACAGATACGCAGTATTTT
TRBV30	TRBD2	TRBJ2-7	CAWRAGLAGAYEQYF	TGTGCCTGGAGGGCGGGACTAGCGGGAGCCTACGAGCAGTACTTC
TRBV10-2	.	TRBJ2-1	CASTEESSFLFF	TGCGCCAGCACCGAGGAGTCTAGCTTCTTGTTCTTC
TRBV4-2	.	TRBJ2-3	CASSQASSSTDTQYF	TGTGCCAGCAGCCAAGCCTCGAGTAGCACAGATACGCAGTATTTT
TRBV14	TRBD2	TRBJ2-7	CASSFPRLAGACDEQYF	TGTGCCAGCAGCTTCCCGCGACTAGCGGGAGCTTGCGACGAGCAGTACTTC
TRBV10-3	.	TRBJ2-7	CAISESTLGGTSVNGEQYF	TGTGCCATCAGTGAGTCGACTCTTGGAGGGACCTCGGTGAACGGGGAGCAGTACTTC
TRBV6-5	.	TRBJ1-5	CASCPQGRRNQPQHF	TGTGCCAGCTGCCCACAGGGCAGGCGCAATCAGCCCCAGCATTTT
TRBV5-1	TRBD1	TRBJ1-1	CASSFGDRGTEAFF	TGCGCCAGCAGCTTTGGGGACAGGGGTACTGAAGCTTTCTTT
TRBV28	.	TRBJ2-3	CASSSVWAGPAF	TGTGCCAGCAGTTCTGTGTGGGCAGGGCCTGCCTTC
TRBV7-2	.	TRBJ1-5	CASSLALQQPQHF	TGTGCCAGCAGCTTAGCTTTACAGCAGCCCCAGCATTTT
TRBV18	.	TRBJ1-1	CASSPSSGNTEAFF	TGTGCCAGCTCACCTTCGTCCGGGAACACTGAAGCTTTCTTT
TRBV27	.	TRBJ1-2	CASSPQSRDIYGWTF	TGTGCCAGCAGTCCACAGTCCCGGGACATATATGGCTGGACCTTC
TRBV14	TRBD1	TRBJ2-6	CASSSGQGAHGANVLTF	TGTGCCAGCAGCAGCGGACAGGGGGCGCATGGGGCCAACGTCCTGACTTTC
TRBV5-1	.	TRBJ1-4	CASRNHRTLKEKLFF	TGCGCCAGCAGAAACCACAGGACATTAAAGGAAAAACTGTTTTTT
TRBV6-5	TRBD1	TRBJ2-5	CASSYSGTGDWTQYF	TGTGCCAGCAGTTATTCCGGGACAGGGGATTGGACCCAGTACTTC
TRBV28	.	TRBJ2-3	CASSSQTGIPSTDTQYF	TGTGCCAGCAGTTCCCAAACAGGGATACCTAGCACAGATACGCAGTATTTT
TRBV19	.	TRBJ1-2	CASSTRTGTYGYTF	TGTGCCAGTAGTACCCGAACAGGGACCTATGGCTACACCTTC
TRBV27	TRBD1	TRBJ2-6	CASSLTRGTGSLKGNVLTF	TGTGCCAGCAGTTTAACCCGGGGGACAGGATCTCTGAAAGGCAACGTCCTGACTTTC